This T cell receptor beta chain was captured by sequencing in a study of shared clonotypes between healthy human individuals. Study outcomes and limitations: A handful of donors had around 5% of their naive CD4 clonotypes in common. Sorted-subset sequencing was shown by rarefaction to be incomplete despite large depth.

This clone occurred a few times. Antigen unknown. In germline, CDR1 is MDHEN, CDR2 SYDVKM. Trimming shortened V by 5 bases and J by 2 bases, and 17 bases separated the two germline ends. CDR3 length equals 16 residues. Terminally differentiated effector memory CD45RA+ cells were excluded by CCR7 positive selection of CD45RO-negative cells. The study enrolled healthy HIV-negative adults without recent acute infections or vaccinations as donors. The assay used deep level. Clones were read by immunoSEQ multiplex PCR, and TCRdb kept only the in-frame ones, dropping some. The sample holds about 700,000 clones; roughly nine tenths are singletons and the top ten take 24%.

The sequence derives from a man aged 25 to 45 in good health. This sequence joins TRBV28 and TRBJ2-3; D might be TRBD2 (5 bases). Input material: naive CD8+ T cells sorted from blood. The CDR3 protein is CASSPLSWESTDTQYF. The CDR3 DNA reads TGTGCCAGCAGTCCCCTTTCGTGGGAGTCCACAGATACGCAGTATTTT.